The 32 T cell receptor beta chains given below trace back to one sample, sequenced in a study of blood T cell repertoires in COVID-19. Using immunoSEQ multiplex PCR, the repertoire was profiled, and TCRdb retains in-frame clones only, with some absent. The sample has roughly 200,000 clones, 84% seen once; the top ten hold less than 3.5%. Sequenced: PBMCs or T cells enriched from blood (not recorded which). The receptors stem from a woman in her thirties who had been exposed to COVID-19.

The chain has TRBV2 and TRBJ2-2; D is unclear. The CDR3 extends over 15 amino acids. Trimming pared 6 bases from V and 1 base from J, leaving 12 bases between. CDR1 SNHLY and CDR2 FYNNEI come from the germline V gene. CDR3 in DNA: TGTGCCAGCAGCTTTGATAGCCGGAACACCGGGGAGCTGTTTTTT. This encodes CASSFDSRNTGELFF.

The J gene is TRBJ1-2, the V gene TRBV28, with D uncertain. Trimming stripped 6 bases from V and 3 bases from J, with 11 bases between. Germline values: CDR1 MDHEN, CDR2 SYDVKM. This CDR3 is built from 13 residues. For the CDR3, the DNA is TGTGCCAGCAGCCTCGACACTTACTATGGCTACACCTTC. It specifies CASSLDTYYGYTF.

The chain links TRBV6-5 to TRBJ1-1, with a possible D match to TRBD1 (5 bases). Trimming removed 0 bases at V and 5 bases at J, with 13 bases between. The CDR3 has 15 amino acids. Germline CDR1 and CDR2: MNHEY and SVGAGI. The CDR3 sequence: CASSYSTVVGTEAFF. DNA for the CDR3: TGTGCCAGCAGTTACTCGACAGTTGTCGGGACTGAAGCTTTCTTT.

This chain uses TRBV9 with TRBJ1-1, with 10 positions matching TRBD1. This CDR3 spans 15 amino acids. Germline assignment: CDR1 SGDLS and CDR2 YYNGEE. The V and J ends lost 0 bases and 4 bases, in that order; junction bases with no gene match: 3. The DNA for the CDR3 is TGTGCCAGCAGCGTAGCGAGGGACAGGGGCACTGAAGCTTTCTTT. Encoded protein: CASSVARDRGTEAFF.

V is TRBV9 and J is TRBJ2-7; TRBD2 aligns across 7 bases. CDR1 is SGDLS and CDR2 is YYNGEE in the germline V gene. The trim removed 0 bases at V and 7 bases at J, leaving 4 bases unmatched. This CDR3 region has 13 residues. CDR3 residues: CASSVVAAGEQYF. The CDR3 DNA sequence: TGTGCCAGCAGCGTAGTTGCAGCGGGGGAGCAGTACTTC.

The gene calls are TRBV3-1 (or the pseudogene TRBV3-2) and TRBJ2-7; D is unclear. Trimming took 4 bases from V and 5 from J, leaving 9 bases between them. CDR1 is LGHDT and CDR2 is YNNKEL in the germline V gene (reference sequence). CDR3 length: 12 residues. The CDR3 DNA reads as TGTGCCAGCAGCCCAACTGGGCACGAGCAGTACTTC. Its protein product is CASSPTGHEQYF.

J is TRBJ1-2 and V is TRBV3-1 (or the pseudogene TRBV3-2); D gene unclear. CDR3 length: 15 residues. The V gene's germline CDR1 is LGHDT and CDR2 YNNKEL (reference sequence). Trimming took 1 base from V and 4 from J, leaving 13 bases between them. CDR3 bases: TGTGCCAGCAGCCAAGTCCCGGGAGTCGGCTATGGCTACACCTTC. The encoded protein is CASSQVPGVGYGYTF.

CDR3 amino acids: CASGASGATDTQYF. CDR3 coding DNA: TGTGCCAGCGGGGCTAGCGGGGCCACAGATACGCAGTATTTT. V gene TRBV27 combines with J gene TRBJ2-3; TRBD2 matches at 9 bases. The length of the CDR3 is 14 residues. Germline loops: CDR1 MNHEY, CDR2 SMNVEV (reference sequence). With 8 bases clipped from V and 2 bases from J, the junction kept 5 bases outside the gene matches.

The CDR3 bases are TGCGCCAGCACGCGGACAGGGAGTAGCGAGCAGTACTTC. Encoded protein: CASTRTGSSEQYF. The chain links TRBV5-1 to TRBJ2-7; the match to TRBD1 covers 8 bases. The CDR3 totals 13 residues. Germline V gives CDR1 SGHRS, CDR2 YFSETQ. J was trimmed by 6 bases and V by 6 bases; bases with no gene match: 8.

The rearrangement joins TRBV5-1 to TRBJ2-3, with 9 bases aligning to TRBD2. There are 15 residues in the CDR3. CDR1 and CDR2 (germline): SGHRS, YFSETQ. V shed 4 bases, J shed 4 bases, and the junction held 7 bases outside the gene matches. Written as DNA, the CDR3 is TGCGCCAGCAGCGACGGACTAGCGTGGCCAGATACGCAGTATTTT. It codes for CASSDGLAWPDTQYF.

The CDR3 protein is CASSQAGGPTISGNTIYF. The CDR3 nucleotides read TGCGCCAGCAGCCAAGCAGGTGGTCCCACCATCTCTGGAAACACCATATATTTT. J is TRBJ1-3 and V is TRBV4-1; D gene uncertain. The ends were cut back, 1 base at V and 0 bases at J, with 16 bases in the middle. The CDR3 sequence is 18 residues long. Germline V gene data show CDR1 as MGHRA and CDR2 as YSYEKL.

V is TRBV5-1 and J is TRBJ1-5; D remains ambiguous. The CDR3 covers 15 residues. Germline V lookup: CDR1 SGHRS, CDR2 YFSETQ. The V gene lost 0 bases and the J gene lost 2 bases, with 9 bases spanning the gap. The CDR3 loop reads CASSLDGLGNQPQHF. CDR3 nucleotide sequence: TGCGCCAGCAGCTTGGACGGGTTGGGCAATCAGCCCCAGCATTTT. Full variable domain (missing parts from reference TRBV5-1 and TRBJ1-5): KAGVTQTPRYLIKTRGQQVTLSCSPISGHRSVSWYQQTPGQGLQFLFEYFSETQRNKGNFPGRFSGRQFSNSRSEMNVSTLELGDSALYLCASSLDGLGNQPQHFGDGTRLSIL.

This clone has just one count. This rearrangement joins TRBV12-3 or TRBV12-4 to TRBJ1-1, with a weak D call TRBD1 (6 bases). This CDR3 is built from 12 residues. Deletions cut 7 bases from V and 4 bases from J, with 10 bases between. The CDR3 DNA follows: TGTGCCAGCAAGCCACAGGGCACTGAAGCTTTCTTT. Residues: CASKPQGTEAFF.

The chain has TRBV30 and TRBJ2-3; D is uncertain. The germline CDR1 and CDR2 sequences are GTSNPN and SVGIG (reference sequence). CDR3 size: 10 residues. The V end was cut by 5 bases, the J end by 4 bases, with 4 bases between. The CDR3 DNA reads as TGTGCCTGGGCTGCAGATACGCAGTATTTT. This codes for CAWAADTQYF.

The sample holds one count of this clone. The V call is TRBV19, the J call TRBJ2-5, with D possibly being TRBD2 (7 bases). The CDR3 covers 13 residues. The germline V gene encodes CDR1 LNHDA and CDR2 SQIVND (reference sequence). Trimming pared 8 bases from V and 5 bases from J, leaving 15 bases between. The CDR3 coding sequence is TGTGCCAGTGCGGGGGCTCTCGGGGAGACCCAGTACTTC. Amino acid sequence: CASAGALGETQYF.

This sequence joins TRBV27 and TRBJ2-1, with a tentative D call TRBD1 (5 bases). V was trimmed by 3 bases and J by 6 bases, leaving 15 bases between them. CDR1 MNHEY and CDR2 SMNVEV come from the germline V gene (reference sequence). This CDR3 region has 15 residues. Here the CDR3 DNA reads TGTGCCAGCAGTTTCGAACTGTCAGGGATCAATGAGCAGTTCTTC. Encoded protein: CASSFELSGINEQFF.

The chain uses TRBV28 and TRBJ1-5; D remains ambiguous. CDR3 length: 12 amino acids. Germline V CDR1 and CDR2: MDHEN, SYDVKM. V lost 11 bases to trimming and J lost 11 bases, with 19 bases between them. The CDR3 sequence is CALSSGGNAQHF. The CDR3 coding sequence is TGTGCCCTATCGAGCGGAGGGAATGCCCAGCATTTT.

The chain combines TRBV10-2 with TRBJ2-1; 10 bases map to TRBD1. The V and J ends lost 6 bases and 7 bases, in that order; junction bases with no gene match: 6. Germline CDR1 reads WSHSY; CDR2 reads SAAADI. The CDR3 length is 14 residues. DNA for the CDR3: TGCGCCAGCAGAGGGACAGGGGATTTTAATGAGCAGTTCTTC. It encodes CASRGTGDFNEQFF.

V usage is TRBV12-3 or TRBV12-4 and J usage is TRBJ2-1; 7 bases are shared with TRBD1. After removal of 6 bases from V and 9 bases from J, the junction contained 8 bases not matched to a gene. The CDR3 spans 13 residues. In DNA, the CDR3 is TGTGCCAGCAGGGACAGGCGAGATATTGAGCAGTTCTTC. Translated: CASRDRRDIEQFF.

This chain links TRBV7-9 with TRBJ1-1; D is undetermined. The V gene's germline CDR1 is SEHNR and CDR2 FQNEAQ (reference sequence). CDR3 length equals 16 residues. With 1 base removed from V and 3 bases from J, the gap between germline ends came to 15 bases. The CDR3 sequence is CASSLDTHGGYTEAFF. CDR3 DNA sequence: TGTGCCAGCAGCTTAGATACTCACGGAGGGTACACTGAAGCTTTCTTT. The full variable domain, rest sourced from reference TRBV7-9 and TRBJ1-1, is DTGVSQNPRHKITKRGQNVTFRCDPISEHNRLYWYRQTLGQGPEFLTYFQNEAQLEKSRLLSDRFSAERPKGSFSTLEIQRTEQGDSAMYLCASSLDTHGGYTEAFFGQGTRLTVV.

The CDR3 sequence is CASSQKTGFSTDTQYF. DNA for the CDR3: TGCGCCAGCAGCCAAAAGACTGGATTTAGCACAGATACGCAGTATTTT. The chain has TRBV4-3 and TRBJ2-3; the D is unclear. In germline, CDR1 is LGHNA, CDR2 YSLEER. This CDR3 region has 16 residues. Trimming removed 2 bases from V and 0 bases from J, with 12 bases in between.

This clone appeared once. The gene calls are TRBV7-6 and TRBJ2-7; D may be TRBD1 (6 bases). V was cut by 2 bases and J by 5 bases, with 22 bases left in between. This CDR3 has 17 amino acids. Germline CDR1 is SGHVS and CDR2 is FNYEAQ. Written as DNA, the CDR3 is TGTGCCAGCAGCTTATCCGGGACACCCATCACAGGCCACGAGCAGTACTTC. Its protein product is CASSLSGTPITGHEQYF.

CDR3 nucleotide sequence: TGTGCCAGCAGCGTTAGCGGGGCCGGAGGAGATACGCAGTATTTT. Its protein is CASSVSGAGGDTQYF. This rearrangement joins TRBV7-9 to TRBJ2-3, with 8 bases that match TRBD2. The germline V gene has CDR1 SEHNR and CDR2 FQNEAQ (reference sequence). This CDR3 region has 15 residues. Trimming removed 5 bases from V and 5 bases from J; junction bases left unmatched: 9. The variable domain in full, completed from reference TRBV7-9 and TRBJ2-3, reads DTGVSQNPRHKITKRGQNVTFRCDPISEHNRLYWYRQTLGQGPEFLTYFQNEAQLEKSRLLSDRFSAERPKGSFSTLEIQRTEQGDSAMYLCASSVSGAGGDTQYFGPGTRLTVL.

The rearrangement joins TRBV7-9 to TRBJ1-2; a possible D gene is TRBD1 (6 bases). Germline loops: CDR1 SEHNR, CDR2 FQNEAQ (reference sequence). This CDR3 has 14 amino acids. V was pared by 2 bases and J by 5 bases, with 12 bases between. DNA of the CDR3: TGTGCCAGCAGCTTAAGGTCGGACAGTTATGGCTACACCTTC. It yields the protein CASSLRSDSYGYTF.

The V gene is TRBV29-1, the J gene TRBJ1-1; D gene ambiguous. The CDR3 has 16 residues. Trimming removed 5 bases at V and 6 bases at J, with 25 bases between. Germline-derived CDR1 and CDR2 are SQVTM and ANQGSEA. The DNA for the CDR3 is TGCAGCGTTTTTATATCCCGATCCTCGGGGAGCGCTGAAGCTTTCTTT. Its translation is CSVFISRSSGSAEAFF.

The gene calls are TRBV6-2 or TRBV6-3 and TRBJ2-1; TRBD2 matches 10 bases. Trimming removed 5 bases from V and 7 bases from J; junction bases left unmatched: 2. The CDR3 contains 13 residues. The germline V gene has CDR1 MNHEY and CDR2 SVGEGT. DNA of the CDR3: TGTGCCAGCAGTAGCGGGGGGGCTAATGAGCAGTTCTTC. As protein: CASSSGGANEQFF.

This clone was seen just once. This chain connects TRBV14 to TRBJ2-2; D possibly corresponds to TRBD2 (6 bases). Between the trimmed V and J ends, which lost 0 bases and 0 bases, there was a span of 11 bases. Germline CDR1 is SGHDN and CDR2 is FVKESK. The CDR3 is 17 residues long. In DNA, the CDR3 is TGTGCCAGCAGCCAAGATAAGGGACTCGCGAACACCGGGGAGCTGTTTTTT. Encoded protein: CASSQDKGLANTGELFF.

The J gene is TRBJ1-5, the V gene TRBV6-6; the match to TRBD1 covers 10 bases. This CDR3 contains 19 residues. With 6 bases clipped from V and 4 bases from J, the junction kept 18 bases outside the gene matches. Germline CDR1 MNHNY, CDR2 SVGAGI (reference sequence). The CDR3 region has the DNA TGTGCCAGCAGGCGACTCTACCAAACCGGGACAGGGGCGAATCAGCCCCAGCATTTT. It yields the protein CASRRLYQTGTGANQPQHF.

This sequence joins TRBV27 and TRBJ2-6; TRBD1 matches at 8 bases. The CDR3 consists of 16 residues. J lost 2 bases, V lost 5 bases, and 5 bases had no gene match. From germline, CDR1 is MNHEY and CDR2 SMNVEV (reference sequence). The CDR3, as DNA: TGTGCCAGCAGTACCTACAGGGGGGCTGGGGCCAACGTCCTGACTTTC. Its protein is CASSTYRGAGANVLTF.

This chain connects TRBV5-1 to TRBJ1-1; TRBD1 aligns across 8 bases. The CDR3 spans 14 residues. CDR1 is SGHRS and CDR2 is YFSETQ in the germline V gene. V was clipped by 0 bases and J by 8 bases; unmatched bases: 6. The CDR3 DNA follows: TGCGCCAGCAGCTTGGCCGGACAGGGAAGCGAAGCTTTCTTT. Translated: CASSLAGQGSEAFF.

Notes on this clone: Other DNA sequences in the same sample also yield this CDR3. V and J are TRBV2 and TRBJ1-4; 8 bases line up with TRBD1. The CDR3 loop spans 14 amino acids. Germline V gene data show CDR1 as SNHLY and CDR2 as FYNNEI. Trimming at V came to 5 bases and at J to 6 bases, leaving 5 bases not matched to a gene. DNA for the CDR3: TGTGCCAGCAGTTCCACAGGGGGTTATGAAAAACTGTTTTTT. Its protein product is CASSSTGGYEKLFF.

V usage is TRBV15 and J usage is TRBJ1-6; D may be TRBD1 (5 bases). Germline V CDR1 and CDR2: LNHNV, YYDKDF (reference sequence). Trimming shortened V by 0 bases and J by 10 bases, and 19 bases separated the two germline ends. The CDR3 extends over 17 amino acids. In DNA form, the CDR3 reads TGTGCCACCAGCAGAGATGGAGGGTGGGGGGGACGGTCACCCCTCCACTTT. Translation gives CATSRDGGWGGRSPLHF.